This TCR beta chain is drawn from a study of cytomegalovirus exposure and HLA in healthy donors. General observations from the study: Associated with cytomegalovirus, according to the listing, were some 150 TCR beta chains.

Trimming cost V 3 bases and J 9 bases, with 16 bases left between them. The CDR3 length is 14 residues. Per the germline V gene, CDR1 is KGHSH and CDR2 is LQKENI. A multiplex PCR was run with 60 Vbeta primers and 13 Jbeta primers. Profiling relied on immunoSEQ multiplex PCR, and the TCRdb table lists in-frame clones only, not all of them. The sample includes 85,000 to 100,000 clones, 78% of them seen just once. Worth noting for this clone: The antigen is undetermined.

The chain couples TRBV18 to TRBJ2-3; the D is unclear. This TCR was sampled from a woman aged 55 to 70 in good health and CMV-seronegative. Sequencing was done on a sample of PBMCs. The CDR3 DNA sequence: TGTGCCAGCTCACCCGATCGCGGCGTTTTGACGCAGTATTTT. Amino acid sequence: CASSPDRGVLTQYF.